The TCR beta chain under discussion was sequenced for a study of cytotoxic CD8 clonotypes in ibrutinib-treated CLL. Details on this clone: What it recognizes is unknown.

Study-wide findings and caveats: At the start, clonality exceeded age-matched healthy donors and followed circulating CD8+ T-cell counts. Clonality went up at the time of ibrutinib response, stayed stable in sustained remission, and later dropped back toward its baseline level at progression.

This CDR3 comprises 13 residues. Deletions cut 3 bases from V and 4 bases from J, with 10 bases between. Germline lookup yields CDR1 LNHDA and CDR2 SQIVND (reference sequence). Libraries were prepared by immunoSEQ multiplex PCR; TCRdb keeps only in-frame clonotypes and omits some of them. The sample lists approximately 200,000 clones; around 72% were seen once. The sequences come from PBMCs, collected after 24 months of ibrutinib treatment. The genes are TRBV19 and TRBJ2-7; D tentatively reads TRBD1 or TRBD2 (5 bases each). The clonotype comes from a human donor with chronic lymphocytic leukemia. The CDR3: CASSIFWGYEQYF. CDR3 coding DNA: TGTGCCAGTAGTATCTTCTGGGGGTACGAGCAGTACTTC.